This T cell receptor beta chain was captured by sequencing in a study of shared T cell receptors in the human thymus. The V gene's germline CDR1 is SGHKS and CDR2 YYEKEE (reference sequence). The CDR3 has 15 amino acids. The ends were cut back, 0 bases at V and 8 bases at J, with 17 bases in the middle. Using immunoSEQ multiplex PCR, the repertoire was profiled, and TCRdb retains in-frame clones only, with some absent. The data show 550,000 to 800,000 clones, 80% to 90% seen once. These data also formed part of another study, on human thymus T cells. That study adds: Samples came from healthy Finnish infants during open corrective cardiac surgery. It was from resections taken during corrective heart surgery that the thymus tissue came. Usage of V and J genes appeared biased in thymic and blood repertoires. Unrelated individuals had highly overlapping thymic repertoires, as reported in related research.

V and J are TRBV5-5 and TRBJ1-2; tentatively, D is TRBD1 (5 bases). The material sequenced was thymocytes. This clonotype was obtained from a girl less than two years old with a congenital heart defect. The CDR3 DNA is TGTGCCAGCAGCTTGGAGGCAGGGTACGATCAGGGCTACACCTTC. Residues: CASSLEAGYDQGYTF.